Presented here are 11 T cell receptor beta chains from one specimen sequenced in a study of T cell responses to AZD1222 COVID-19 vaccine. Using immunoSEQ multiplex PCR, the repertoire was profiled, and TCRdb retains in-frame clones only, with some absent. The sample holds 130,000 to 150,000 clones; around 93% are singletons and the top ten take roughly 3.1%. Sequencing was performed on peripheral blood, taken on day 0 of AZD1222 vaccination. All receptors derive from an adult in good health.

The chain links TRBV5-1 to TRBJ2-7; D unclear. The CDR3 covers 12 residues. Germline values: CDR1 SGHRS, CDR2 YFSETQ. V dropped 2 bases and J dropped 2 bases, with 5 bases sitting between them. CDR3 protein: CASSFGTYEQYF. The CDR3 DNA is TGCGCCAGCAGCTTCGGTACCTACGAGCAGTACTTC.

The chain carries TRBV28 and TRBJ2-1; D possibly corresponds to TRBD2 (5 bases). Trimming removed 6 bases at V and 7 bases at J, with 13 bases between. This CDR3 has 13 amino acids. The V gene's germline CDR1 is MDHEN and CDR2 SYDVKM. CDR3 in amino acids: CASSPSGENEQFF. The CDR3 DNA reads TGTGCCAGCAGCCCCTCCGGGGAAAATGAGCAGTTCTTC.

This chain uses TRBV4-1 with TRBJ1-5; D gene uncertain. Germline V gives CDR1 MGHRA, CDR2 YSYEKL. Trimming removed 0 bases at V and 3 bases at J, with 3 bases between. The CDR3 runs to 13 residues. CDR3 nucleotides: TGCGCCAGCAGCCAAGATGCCAATCAGCCCCAGCATTTT. Its translation is CASSQDANQPQHF.

The table lists this clone with a count of one. The rearrangement links TRBV7-2 to TRBJ2-5, with D uncertain. The CDR3 has 13 amino acids. Germline lookup yields CDR1 SGHTA and CDR2 FQGNSA. Between the trimmed V and J ends, which lost 5 bases and 4 bases, there was a span of 11 bases. As DNA, the CDR3 is TGTGCCAGCAGCAGAGCGTTGGGAGAGACCCAGTACTTC. It specifies CASSRALGETQYF.

V and J are TRBV6-2 or TRBV6-3 and TRBJ2-7; D call uncertain. Germline V lookup: CDR1 MNHEY, CDR2 SVGEGT. The V end was cut by 2 bases, the J end by 4 bases, with 6 bases between. The CDR3 has 12 residues. The CDR3, as DNA: TGTGCCAGCAGTTACAGGCGGTACGAGCAGTACTTC. It is translated as CASSYRRYEQYF.

The CDR3 coding sequence is TGTGCCAGCAGTGAAGCAAGGGGGCCTGGAAACATTCAGTACTTC. It encodes CASSEARGPGNIQYF. The J gene is TRBJ2-4, the V gene TRBV2; 7 positions match TRBD1. The CDR3 loop spans 15 amino acids. Germline CDR1 is SNHLY and CDR2 is FYNNEI. V dropped 0 bases and J dropped 6; count of bases not matched to a gene: 5. Full variable domain (remainder filled in from reference TRBV2 and TRBJ2-4): EPEVTQTPSHQVTQMGQEVILRCVPISNHLYFYWYRQILGQKVEFLVSFYNNEISEKSEIFDDQFSVERPDGSNFTLKIRSTKLEDSAMYFCASSEARGPGNIQYFGAGTRLSVL.

The chain carries TRBV5-5 and TRBJ2-7; D possibly uses TRBD1 or TRBD2 (5 bases each). This CDR3 contains 14 residues. Trimming pared 4 bases from V and 1 base from J, leaving 12 bases between. Germline CDR1 and CDR2: SGHKS and YYEKEE (reference sequence). The CDR3 region has the DNA TGTGCCAGCAGCGACTGGGGGATTTCCTACGAGCAGTACTTC. It is translated as CASSDWGISYEQYF.

This sequence joins TRBV6-4 and TRBJ2-4; no reliable D call. The CDR3 spans 13 residues. Trimming removed 11 bases at V and 1 base at J, with 12 bases between. Germline lookup yields CDR1 MRHNA and CDR2 SNTAGT. CDR3 sequence reads: CALTWVAKNIQYF. CDR3 sequence (DNA): TGTGCCCTTACGTGGGTCGCCAAAAACATTCAGTACTTC.

The chain uses TRBV6-5 and TRBJ1-1, with 7 bases fitting TRBD1. CDR3 length: 14 residues. The V gene's germline CDR1 is MNHEY and CDR2 SVGAGI. The junction had 0 bases not matched to a gene; V was cut back by 1 base and J by 1 base. The CDR3 DNA reads TGTGCCAGCAGTTACTACAGGGGGAACACTGAAGCTTTCTTT. Translation gives CASSYYRGNTEAFF.

This chain joins TRBV5-1 and TRBJ1-6; D is uncertain. There are 13 residues in the CDR3. The V and J ends lost 0 bases and 6 bases respectively, with 4 bases between them. Per the germline V gene, CDR1 is SGHRS and CDR2 is YFSETQ. The CDR3 reads CASSLEGNSPLHF. In nucleotides, the CDR3 is TGCGCCAGCAGCTTGGAGGGTAATTCACCCCTCCACTTT. Using reference TRBV5-1 and TRBJ1-6 for the parts outside the CDR3, the full variable domain is KAGVTQTPRYLIKTRGQQVTLSCSPISGHRSVSWYQQTPGQGLQFLFEYFSETQRNKGNFPGRFSGRQFSNSRSEMNVSTLELGDSALYLCASSLEGNSPLHFGNGTRLTVT.

A single count supports this clone. The V gene is TRBV4-2, the J gene TRBJ1-5, with unresolved D. The V end lost 0 bases, the J end lost 1 base, and 10 bases lay between the germline ends. Germline CDR1 and CDR2: LGHNA and YNFKEQ. The CDR3 sequence is 16 residues long. The DNA for the CDR3 is TGTGCCAGCAGCCAAGAGTACTCGGGCAGCAATCAGCCCCAGCATTTT. The encoded protein is CASSQEYSGSNQPQHF.